This T cell receptor beta chain was sequenced during a study of beta chain features in type 1 diabetes. Whole-study findings and limits: HLA effects on TCRB rearrangement stayed unresolved here. Shorter TCRB CDR3s, moderately but significantly so, were found in Type 1 diabetes patients in all four CD4+ subsets.

V gave up 0 bases and J gave up 0 bases, with 10 bases separating them. The CDR3 runs to 15 residues. Germline V gene sequence: CDR1 SGDLS, CDR2 YYNGEE. In its sample, this clone was seen a few times. Its antigen is unknown. cDNA synthesis used the whole RNA isolate, giving expressed TCRB sequences. The assay was immunoSEQ multiplex PCR, and TCRdb's table has in-frame clones only and misses some. The table has about 740,000 clones, 13% seen once. Sequencing was carried out using naive CD4+ T cells from blood. The clonotype comes from a man aged 18-30 years with type 1 diabetes. The chain links TRBV9 to TRBJ2-7; D is ambiguous. CDR3 in amino acids: CASSVGAGNSYEQYF. CDR3 DNA sequence: TGTGCCAGCAGCGTAGGGGCCGGAAACTCCTACGAGCAGTACTTC.